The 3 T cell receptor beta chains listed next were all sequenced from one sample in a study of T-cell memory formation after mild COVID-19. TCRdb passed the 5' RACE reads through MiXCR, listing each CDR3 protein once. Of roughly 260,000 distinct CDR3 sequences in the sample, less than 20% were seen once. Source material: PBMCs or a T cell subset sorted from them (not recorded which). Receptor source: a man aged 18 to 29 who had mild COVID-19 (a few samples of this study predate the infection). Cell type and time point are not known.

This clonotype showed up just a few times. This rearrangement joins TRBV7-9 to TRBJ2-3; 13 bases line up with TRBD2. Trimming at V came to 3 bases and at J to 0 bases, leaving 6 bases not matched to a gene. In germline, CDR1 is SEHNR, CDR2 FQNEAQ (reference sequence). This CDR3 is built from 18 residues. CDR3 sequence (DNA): TGTGCCAGCAGCTTCGAGCTGGGACTAGCGGGGAGCACAGATACGCAGTATTTT. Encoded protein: CASSFELGLAGSTDTQYF.

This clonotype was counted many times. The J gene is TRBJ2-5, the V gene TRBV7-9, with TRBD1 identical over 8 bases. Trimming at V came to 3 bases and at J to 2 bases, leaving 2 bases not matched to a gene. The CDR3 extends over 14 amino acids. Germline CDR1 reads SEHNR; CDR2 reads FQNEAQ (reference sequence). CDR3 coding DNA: TGTGCCAGCAGCTTTTGGACAGGGCAAGAGACCCAGTACTTC. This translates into CASSFWTGQETQYF.

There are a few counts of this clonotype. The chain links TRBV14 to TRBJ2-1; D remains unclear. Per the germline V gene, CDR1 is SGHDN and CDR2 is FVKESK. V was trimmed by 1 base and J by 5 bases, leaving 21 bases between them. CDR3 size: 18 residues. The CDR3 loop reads CASSQGNAALSPHNEQFF. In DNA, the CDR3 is TGTGCCAGCAGCCAAGGTAATGCGGCGCTGAGTCCCCACAATGAGCAGTTCTTC. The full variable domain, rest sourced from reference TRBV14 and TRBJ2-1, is EAGVTQFPSHSVIEKGQTVTLRCDPISGHDNLYWYRRVMGKEIKFLLHFVKESKQDESGMPNNRFLAERTGGTYSTLKVQPAELEDSGVYFCASSQGNAALSPHNEQFFGPGTRLTVL.